This is a list of T cell receptor beta chains from one sample in a study of shared clonotypes between healthy human individuals. Measured with immunoSEQ multiplex PCR; TCRdb has only the in-frame clones, and not every one. In the table there are some 2 million clones, around 96% of which are singletons. Sequenced sample: naive CD8+ T cells sorted from blood. The receptors come from a young man in good health. Both conserved end residues are part of each CDR3. The D gene is left open where the match is weak. The size of a clone is reported for some rows only, either as once, few or many, or as a class for expanded clones.

d_call: NA; j_call: TRBJ2-7; v_call: TRBV29-1; clone_size: NA; cdr3_nt: TGCAGCGTTGAAATTCTCCGGCCAGGGGGGAGCTCCTACGAGCAGTACTTC; cdr3_aa: CSVEILRPGGSSYEQYF
d_call: NA; j_call: TRBJ2-1; v_call: TRBV6-6; clone_size: NA; cdr3_nt: TGTGCCAGCAGTTCCCGACAGGTTAATGAGCAGTTCTTC; cdr3_aa: CASSSRQVNEQFF
d_call: NA; j_call: TRBJ2-1; v_call: TRBV5-4; clone_size: NA; cdr3_nt: TGTGCCAGCAGCCTAGGCAACAATGAGCAGTTCTTC; cdr3_aa: CASSLGNNEQFF
d_call: NA; j_call: TRBJ1-6; v_call: TRBV11-2; clone_size: NA; cdr3_nt: TGTGCCAGCAGCCCGAGGTGGCAGGGCTCCTATAATTCACCCCTCCACTTT; cdr3_aa: CASSPRWQGSYNSPLHF
d_call: NA; j_call: TRBJ2-7; v_call: TRBV5-6; clone_size: NA; cdr3_nt: TGTGCCAGCAGCTTGGGGACAGTAGACTCCTACGAGCAGTACTTC; cdr3_aa: CASSLGTVDSYEQYF
d_call: NA; j_call: TRBJ2-7; v_call: TRBV10-2; clone_size: NA; cdr3_nt: TGCGCCAGCTTGACAGGTTACGAGCAGTACTTC; cdr3_aa: CASLTGYEQYF
d_call: NA; j_call: TRBJ2-3; v_call: TRBV4-2; clone_size: NA; cdr3_nt: TGTGCCAGCAGCCAAGCGGCAATCCCAGATACGCAGTATTTT; cdr3_aa: CASSQAAIPDTQYF
d_call: NA; j_call: TRBJ2-2; v_call: TRBV2; clone_size: NA; cdr3_nt: TGTGCCAGCAGTGAATTGGATGTTGACACCGGGGAGCTGTTTTTT; cdr3_aa: CASSELDVDTGELFF
d_call: NA; j_call: TRBJ2-1; v_call: TRBV10-3; clone_size: NA; cdr3_nt: TGTGCCATCAGTGAGTCGGCGGCAGTGCGAGGCGTCGGGGACAATGAGCAGTTCTTC; cdr3_aa: CAISESAAVRGVGDNEQFF
d_call: NA; j_call: TRBJ2-5; v_call: TRBV5-1; clone_size: NA; cdr3_nt: TGCGCCAGCAGCTTGAATTTAGATGAGGTAAAAAACCAAGAGACCCAGTACTTC; cdr3_aa: CASSLNLDEVKNQETQYF
d_call: NA; j_call: TRBJ1-6; v_call: TRBV27; clone_size: NA; cdr3_nt: TGTGCCAGCAGTTTATCTAGCGAAGTCTCCTATAATTCACCCCTCCACTTT; cdr3_aa: CASSLSSEVSYNSPLHF
d_call: TRBD1; j_call: TRBJ1-6; v_call: TRBV11-2; clone_size: NA; cdr3_nt: TGTGCCAGCAGCTTCCCAGACAGGGGGCGAGTTACGGGAAATTCACCCCTCCACTTT; cdr3_aa: CASSFPDRGRVTGNSPLHF
d_call: TRBD1; j_call: TRBJ2-2; v_call: TRBV28; clone_size: NA; cdr3_nt: TGTGCCAGCAGTTTATCATTCGGACAGGGGGAACGGGAGCTGTTTTTT; cdr3_aa: CASSLSFGQGERELFF
d_call: NA; j_call: TRBJ2-7; v_call: TRBV6-6; clone_size: NA; cdr3_nt: TGTGCCAGCAGTTACTCATCCTCCTCGAGCGAGCAGTACTTC; cdr3_aa: CASSYSSSSSEQYF
d_call: NA; j_call: TRBJ1-2; v_call: TRBV28; clone_size: NA; cdr3_nt: TGTGCCAGCAGTCCCCCGGGATACACCCATGGCTACACCTTC; cdr3_aa: CASSPPGYTHGYTF
d_call: NA; j_call: TRBJ2-7; v_call: TRBV5-4; clone_size: NA; cdr3_nt: TGTGCCAGCAGCGGCAGCGGGTACTCCTACGAGCAGTACTTC; cdr3_aa: CASSGSGYSYEQYF
d_call: TRBD2; j_call: TRBJ2-3; v_call: TRBV7-2; clone_size: once; cdr3_nt: TGTGCCAGCAGCTCTGGAGCGGGAGGGGATACGCAGTATTTT; cdr3_aa: CASSSGAGGDTQYF
d_call: TRBD1; j_call: TRBJ1-5; v_call: TRBV6-1; clone_size: NA; cdr3_nt: TGTGCCAGCAGTGAAGCAGGACAGGGGTTCCATGGCAATCAGCCCCAGCATTTT; cdr3_aa: CASSEAGQGFHGNQPQHF
d_call: NA; j_call: TRBJ2-5; v_call: TRBV7-9; clone_size: NA; cdr3_nt: TGTGCCAGCAGCGCGGAGAGGATCCAAGAGACCCAGTACTTC; cdr3_aa: CASSAERIQETQYF
d_call: TRBD1; j_call: TRBJ2-5; v_call: TRBV30; clone_size: few; cdr3_nt: TGTGCCTGGACAACAGGGGGTGGACAAGAGACCCAGTACTTC; cdr3_aa: CAWTTGGGQETQYF
d_call: TRBD2; j_call: TRBJ2-2; v_call: TRBV27; clone_size: NA; cdr3_nt: TGTGCCAGCAGATCCTTAGCGGGATACACCGGGGAGCTGTTTTTT; cdr3_aa: CASRSLAGYTGELFF
d_call: NA; j_call: TRBJ2-3; v_call: TRBV9; clone_size: NA; cdr3_nt: TGTGCCAGCAGCGTAGCCCACACAGATACGCAGTATTTT; cdr3_aa: CASSVAHTDTQYF
d_call: TRBD2; j_call: TRBJ2-7; v_call: TRBV9; clone_size: once; cdr3_nt: TGTGCCAGCAGCGTAACAGCGGGATTCTCCTACGAGCAGTACTTC; cdr3_aa: CASSVTAGFSYEQYF
d_call: NA; j_call: TRBJ2-7; v_call: TRBV2; clone_size: NA; cdr3_nt: TGTGCCAGCAGCCTCCCGGGACCAGATTACGAGCAGTACTTC; cdr3_aa: CASSLPGPDYEQYF
d_call: NA; j_call: TRBJ2-3; v_call: TRBV6-6; clone_size: NA; cdr3_nt: TGTGCCAGCAGTTATTCAGTGGGTACCGCAGATACGCAGTATTTT; cdr3_aa: CASSYSVGTADTQYF
d_call: NA; j_call: TRBJ1-4; v_call: TRBV13; clone_size: NA; cdr3_nt: TGTGCCAGCAGCAGAGACAGGACGGCTGAAAAACTGTTTTTT; cdr3_aa: CASSRDRTAEKLFF
d_call: TRBD1; j_call: TRBJ2-2; v_call: TRBV6-5; clone_size: once; cdr3_nt: TGTGCCAGCAGTTTTACAGGGGACACCGGGGAGCTGTTTTTT; cdr3_aa: CASSFTGDTGELFF
d_call: NA; j_call: TRBJ2-1; v_call: TRBV27; clone_size: NA; cdr3_nt: TGTGCCAGCAGTTTCAGCGCCTACAATGAGCAGTTCTTC; cdr3_aa: CASSFSAYNEQFF